The 30 T cell receptor beta chains listed next were all sequenced from one sample in a study of blood T cell repertoires in COVID-19 (dated by TCRdb to 2019 to 2021). The method behind the library was the immunoSEQ multiplex PCR assay. TCRdb provides this immuneACCESS table in a form limited to in-frame rearrangements. Some clones are lacking; in checked studies, under half of them reflect an unresolved V gene, and why the rest are absent is not known. Here the sample has over 250,000 clones; about 83% occur a single time. The biggest ten clones account for more than 8% of the sample. Source material: peripheral blood. These receptors all stem from a woman in her fifties or sixties who had recovered from COVID-19.

CDR3 region: CASSDRVGDTEAFF. Written as DNA, the CDR3 is TGTGCCAGCAGCGACAGGGTCGGGGACACTGAAGCTTTCTTT. The chain employs TRBV5-4 and TRBJ1-1; TRBD1 agrees at 7 bases. The length of the CDR3 is 14 residues. The trim removed 4 bases at V and 3 bases at J, leaving 6 bases unmatched. From germline, CDR1 is SGHNT and CDR2 YYREEE (reference sequence).

V gene TRBV9 combines with J gene TRBJ2-3, with 8 bases identical to TRBD2. After removal of 4 bases from V and 6 bases from J, the junction contained 13 bases not matched to a gene. Germline V gives CDR1 SGDLS, CDR2 YYNGEE. The CDR3 runs 16 residues. The CDR3 is CASSPLAGRAMDTQYF. The CDR3 DNA reads as TGTGCCAGCAGCCCTCTAGCGGGCAGGGCCATGGATACGCAGTATTTT.

The chain has TRBV7-2 and TRBJ1-2, with no clear D. V shed 2 bases and J shed 8 bases, with 18 bases lying between them. CDR1 is SGHTA, CDR2 FQGNSA, per germline. The CDR3 loop spans 15 amino acids. The CDR3 reads CASSLYSASPGGYTF. The DNA of the CDR3 is TGTGCCAGCAGCTTATACTCGGCCAGCCCCGGGGGCTACACCTTC.

The genes are TRBV5-1 and TRBJ2-1; 8 bases line up with TRBD1. Germline loops: CDR1 SGHRS, CDR2 YFSETQ. CDR3 length: 16 amino acids. Trimming cost V 4 bases and J 8 bases; bases outside gene matches: 14. As DNA, the CDR3 is TGCGCCAGCAGCCCACCTGGTTCAGGGGGCGGGGATGAGCAGTTCTTC. Translated: CASSPPGSGGGDEQFF.

This clone was counted between two and nine times. V and J are TRBV9 and TRBJ2-2; D is unresolved. The CDR3 is made up of 13 amino acids. Germline V lookup: CDR1 SGDLS, CDR2 YYNGEE. The V end was cut by 0 bases, the J end by 6 bases, with 6 bases between. In DNA, the CDR3 is TGTGCCAGCAGCGTAGCCGTTCCCGGGGAGCTGTTTTTT. Encoded protein: CASSVAVPGELFF.

This chain uses TRBV6-6 with TRBJ2-2; no firm D call. Trimming removed 4 bases from V and 0 bases from J, with 9 bases in between. Germline V gene lookup returns CDR1 MNHNY and CDR2 SVGAGI (reference sequence). The CDR3 loop spans 15 amino acids. In nucleotides, the CDR3 is TGTGCCAGCAGTTTTACATCCACGAACACCGGGGAGCTGTTTTTT. Protein product: CASSFTSTNTGELFF.

The gene calls are TRBV29-1 and TRBJ1-2; tentative D call: TRBD1 (6 bases). V gave up 2 bases and J gave up 0 bases, with 10 bases separating them. The CDR3 totals 14 residues. Germline-derived CDR1 and CDR2 are SQVTM and ANQGSEA. CDR3 bases: TGCAGCGTTGAAAAAAACAGGGCTAACTATGGCTACACCTTC. Translated, it gives CSVEKNRANYGYTF.

V and J are TRBV18 and TRBJ1-1; D uncertain. CDR3 length: 11 residues. Germline loops: CDR1 KGHSH, CDR2 LQKENI. With 6 bases removed from V and 3 bases from J, the gap between germline ends came to 5 bases. The chain's CDR3 is CASSGDTEAFF. The CDR3 DNA reads TGTGCCAGCTCCGGGGACACTGAAGCTTTCTTT.

V and J are TRBV28 and TRBJ2-2, with D perhaps TRBD1 (6 bases). CDR1 MDHEN and CDR2 SYDVKM come from the germline V gene. V lost 6 bases, J lost 4 bases, and 15 bases lay in between. The CDR3 has 15 amino acids. In DNA, the CDR3 is TGTGCCAGCAGGACCAACAGGGTCCCCACCGGGGAGCTGTTTTTT. Amino acids: CASRTNRVPTGELFF.

The rearrangement links TRBV12-5 to TRBJ1-3; 8 nucleotides agree with TRBD1. This CDR3 region has 13 residues. With 6 bases clipped from V and 4 bases from J, the junction kept 2 bases outside the gene matches. The germline V gene encodes CDR1 LGHNT and CDR2 FRNRAP. In DNA, the CDR3 is TGTGCTAGTGGGACAGGGGTCGGAAACACCATATATTTT. It encodes CASGTGVGNTIYF.

V usage is TRBV7-8 and J usage is TRBJ1-5, with 10 positions matching TRBD1. The junction had 7 bases not matched to a gene; V was cut back by 5 bases and J by 0 bases. Germline-derived CDR1 and CDR2 are SGHVS and FQNEAQ. The CDR3 extends over 17 amino acids. CDR3 nucleotides: TGTGCCAGCAGCAAGGGACAGGGGAAAGATAGCAATCAGCCCCAGCATTTT. Translation: CASSKGQGKDSNQPQHF.

The V call is TRBV7-9, the J call TRBJ2-2, with 8 nucleotides matching TRBD2. After removal of 2 bases from V and 7 bases from J, the junction contained 3 bases not matched to a gene. Germline CDR1 SEHNR, CDR2 FQNEAQ (reference sequence). CDR3 length: 14 amino acids. The CDR3 bases are TGTGCCAGCAGCTTACGCCGGGAGGGCGGGGAGCTGTTTTTT. This encodes CASSLRREGGELFF.

The rearrangement links TRBV7-8 to TRBJ2-3, with 7 positions matching TRBD1. Germline V gene lookup returns CDR1 SGHVS and CDR2 FQNEAQ. The J segment lost 2 bases and the V segment lost 5 bases, leaving 10 bases of the junction unmatched. This CDR3 contains 16 residues. The CDR3 spells CASSPRGYAITDTQYF. Here the CDR3 DNA reads TGTGCCAGCAGCCCCAGGGGGTACGCCATCACAGATACGCAGTATTTT.

This chain uses TRBV4-3 with TRBJ1-2; TRBD1 aligns across 9 bases. The CDR3 has 15 amino acids. Germline values: CDR1 LGHNA, CDR2 YSLEER. Trimming took 4 bases from V and 2 from J; bases not matched to a gene: 5. The DNA of the CDR3 is TGCGCCAGCAGCCCCTGGACAGGGGCAAACTATGGCTACACCTTC. Translated: CASSPWTGANYGYTF.

The V and J genes are TRBV5-1 and TRBJ1-2; tentatively, D is TRBD1 (5 bases). This CDR3 comprises 14 residues. Germline loops: CDR1 SGHRS, CDR2 YFSETQ. Trimming shortened V by 0 bases and J by 2 bases, and 8 bases separated the two germline ends. DNA for the CDR3: TGCGCCAGCAGCTTGGCGACAGAAAACTATGGCTACACCTTC. Translated: CASSLATENYGYTF.

The gene calls are TRBV19 and TRBJ2-2; 11 bases match TRBD2. The CDR3 contains 15 residues. The germline CDR1 and CDR2 sequences are LNHDA and SQIVND (reference sequence). The J segment lost 1 base and the V segment lost 9 bases, leaving 4 bases of the junction unmatched. The CDR3 nucleotides read TGTGCCAGCAACGGACTAGCGGGGAACACCGGGGAGCTGTTTTTT. Its translation: CASNGLAGNTGELFF.

V gene TRBV30 combines with J gene TRBJ2-2; 7 nucleotides agree with TRBD1. The V gene end was trimmed by 3 bases and the J gene end by 7 bases; junction bases not matched to a gene: 5. CDR1 and CDR2 from the germline V gene are GTSNPN and SVGIG (reference sequence). This CDR3 spans 13 amino acids. CDR3 sequence: CAWRRQGGGELFF. The CDR3 nucleotides read TGTGCCTGGAGACGACAGGGCGGCGGGGAGCTGTTTTTT.

The chain is built from TRBV27 and TRBJ2-7, with 11 bases matching TRBD2. The CDR3 loop spans 15 amino acids. The J segment lost 2 bases and the V segment lost 7 bases, leaving 7 bases of the junction unmatched. Per the germline V gene, CDR1 is MNHEY and CDR2 is SMNVEV (reference sequence). CDR3 DNA sequence: TGTGCCAGCAAACTTACTAGCGGGAGTCCCTACGAGCAGTACTTC. Its translation is CASKLTSGSPYEQYF.

The V call is TRBV5-4, the J call TRBJ2-1; 9 bases agree with TRBD2. There are 15 residues in the CDR3. From germline, CDR1 is SGHNT and CDR2 YYREEE (reference sequence). V dropped 4 bases and J dropped 1; count of bases not matched to a gene: 3. The CDR3 loop is CASSSGGRSYNEQFF. The CDR3 DNA is TGTGCCAGCAGCAGCGGGGGGCGTTCCTACAATGAGCAGTTCTTC.

The rearrangement uses TRBV10-1 and TRBJ1-1; 9 bases match TRBD1. Trimming took 6 bases from V and 4 from J; bases not matched to a gene: 3. Germline CDR1 reads WNHNN; CDR2 reads SYGVQD (reference sequence). This CDR3 has 13 residues. CDR3 loop: CASSGQGCTEAFF. In nucleotides, the CDR3 is TGCGCCAGCAGCGGACAGGGGTGCACTGAAGCTTTCTTT.

This clone was observed a single time. This chain uses TRBV6-4 with TRBJ2-2, with 9 bases fitting TRBD2. CDR3 length: 15 residues. Germline CDR1 is MRHNA and CDR2 is SNTAGT. Trimming removed 6 bases from V and 2 bases from J; junction bases left unmatched: 4. CDR3: CASRMTSGNTGELFF. The CDR3 DNA is TGTGCCAGCAGAATGACTAGCGGAAACACCGGGGAGCTGTTTTTT.

This sequence joins TRBV29-1 and TRBJ2-3; 8 nucleotides line up with TRBD2. This CDR3 contains 13 residues. Trimming took 5 bases from V and 1 from J; bases not matched to a gene: 2. Germline V gene lookup returns CDR1 SQVTM and CDR2 ANQGSEA. The CDR3 nucleotides are TGCAGCGTTACTAGCGGAGGCACAGATACGCAGTATTTT. It encodes CSVTSGGTDTQYF.

This clone was seen once. This sequence joins TRBV11-2 and TRBJ2-1, with D possibly TRBD2 on 6 matching bases. Trimming cost V 0 bases and J 7 bases, with 13 bases left between them. CDR1 SGHAT and CDR2 FQNNGV come from the germline V gene. CDR3 length: 15 residues. CDR3 nucleotides: TGTGCCAGCAGCTTAGAGGCGGGGCCCTGGAATGAGCAGTTCTTC. The encoded protein is CASSLEAGPWNEQFF.

Comments on this clone: This same CDR3 is encoded by further DNA sequences in the sample. CDR3 sequence reads: CASSIGGQNYEQYF. The CDR3 DNA reads TGTGCCAGTAGTATAGGTGGACAAAACTACGAGCAGTACTTC. This chain joins TRBV19 and TRBJ2-7; D is perhaps TRBD1 (5 bases). This CDR3 is 14 amino acids long. Trimming cost V 1 base and J 3 bases, with 10 bases left between them. Per germline, CDR1 LNHDA and CDR2 SQIVND (reference sequence).

V gene TRBV30 combines with J gene TRBJ1-3; D call uncertain. V was clipped by 0 bases and J by 0 bases, with 6 bases between them. Germline CDR1 and CDR2: GTSNPN and SVGIG (reference sequence). This CDR3 comprises 14 residues. In DNA form, the CDR3 reads TGTGCCTGGAGTGTAGAGCGCTCTGGAAACACCATATATTTT. Translated, it gives CAWSVERSGNTIYF. The full variable domain, completed using reference TRBV30 and TRBJ1-3, is SQTIHQWPATLVQPVGSPLSLECTVEGTSNPNLYWYRQAAGRGLQLLFYSVGIGQISSEVPQNLSASRPQDRQFILSSKKLLLSDSGFYLCAWSVERSGNTIYFGEGSWLTVV.

This chain joins TRBV4-3 and TRBJ1-3, with 7 nucleotides matching TRBD1. V trimming: 0 bases; J trimming: 4 bases; junction bases outside the gene matches: 6. Per germline, CDR1 LGHNA and CDR2 YSLEER. The CDR3 length is 16 residues. In DNA form, the CDR3 reads TGCGCCAGCAGCCAAGATGAGGGGGCGAGAGGAAACACCATATATTTT. This translates into CASSQDEGARGNTIYF.

The V and J genes are TRBV6-5 and TRBJ1-3; D ambiguous. Germline assignment: CDR1 MNHEY and CDR2 SVGAGI. Trimming shortened V by 2 bases and J by 2 bases, and 13 bases separated the two germline ends. The CDR3 length is 16 residues. CDR3 bases: TGTGCCAGCAGTTACATGCGGCCAGCCCCTGGAAACACCATATATTTT. This sequence encodes CASSYMRPAPGNTIYF.

The genes are TRBV7-2 and TRBJ2-1, with 7 positions matching TRBD2. CDR3 length: 16 residues. V trimming: 2 bases; J trimming: 3 bases; junction bases outside the gene matches: 7. Germline assignment: CDR1 SGHTA and CDR2 FQGNSA. The CDR3 DNA reads as TGTGCCAGCAGCTTAAGTGGAGCGGGGAACTACAATGAGCAGTTCTTC. Translating it yields CASSLSGAGNYNEQFF.

V and J are TRBV21-1 and TRBJ2-2; the table's D call, TRBD1, was not checked against the DNA. TRBV21-1 is classified as a pseudogene. This CDR3 region has 15 residues. CDR3 nucleotides: TGTGCCAGCAGCAACGGCACAGAGAACACCGGGGAGCTGTTTTTT. Residues: CASSNGTENTGELFF.

The chain links TRBV6-5 to TRBJ2-7, with 7 bases aligning to TRBD2. The CDR3 sequence is 11 residues long. J was trimmed by 3 bases and V by 8 bases; bases with no gene match: 1. In germline, CDR1 is MNHEY, CDR2 SVGAGI. The CDR3 DNA reads TGTGCCAGCGGGAGGGTCTACGAGCAGTACTTC. Its translation is CASGRVYEQYF.